These 29 T cell receptor beta chains originate from one sample sequenced in a study of breast tumors, draining lymph nodes, adjacent tissues (dated by TCRdb to 2015 to 2016). The method was multiplex PCR. Sequencing was carried out with an Illumina HiSeq 2000. TCRdb reworked the public reads: Q25 trimming with fastp, MiXCR clone assembly, productive beta chains retained. For every CDR3 protein sequence, its rows merge into one entry that carries the most common genes and DNA. The sample table holds over 150,000 distinct CDR3 sequences, of which over 25% were seen once. The ten largest clones take up about 4.5% of the sample. The lymph node samples were taken from the axillary draining lymph nodes of breast cancer patients. Input material: axillary lymph node tissue. All receptors derive from a female donor with breast cancer. Some clones in this sample may be carry-over from other donors' samples.

CDR3 DNA: TGTGCCAGAGGGGGCAGCGGGAGGGGCGAGCAGTACTTC. Its translation: CARGGSGRGEQYF. The J gene is TRBJ2-7, the V gene TRBV15, with 10 bases fitting TRBD2. The trim removed 10 bases at V and 6 bases at J, leaving 9 bases unmatched. Germline V gene sequence: CDR1 LNHNV, CDR2 YYDKDF (reference sequence). The CDR3 contains 13 residues. Full variable domain (rest looked up from reference TRBV15 and TRBJ2-7): DAMVIQNPRYQVTQFGKPVTLSCSQTLNHNVMYWYQQKSSQAPKLLFHYYDKDFNNEADTPDNFQSRRPNTSFCFLDIRSPGLGDTAMYLCARGGSGRGEQYFGPGTRLTVT.

The table lists this clonotype with many counts. This rearrangement joins TRBV20-1 to TRBJ2-2; 9 bases fit TRBD1. V gave up 5 bases and J gave up 7 bases; unmatched junction bases: 8. This CDR3 has 14 residues. CDR1 DFQATT and CDR2 SNEGSKA come from the germline V gene (reference sequence). The CDR3 sequence: CSAFGDRAGGELFF. The CDR3 bases are TGCAGTGCTTTCGGGGACAGGGCTGGCGGGGAGCTGTTTTTT.

This chain uses TRBV20-1 with TRBJ1-6, with 7 bases aligning to TRBD1. The CDR3 runs 14 residues. Per the germline V gene, CDR1 is DFQATT and CDR2 is SNEGSKA (reference sequence). Trimming cost V 5 bases and J 9 bases; bases outside gene matches: 10. The CDR3 sequence: CSALQTGYSSPLHF. CDR3 DNA: TGCAGTGCTCTCCAGACAGGGTACAGTTCACCCCTCCACTTT.

The rearrangement joins TRBV29-1 to TRBJ2-1; 10 bases match TRBD2. The trim removed 4 bases at V and 12 bases at J, leaving 12 bases unmatched. The CDR3 spans 14 residues. Germline-derived CDR1 and CDR2 are SQVTM and ANQGSEA. The CDR3 loop reads CSVVGLAGVILQFF. CDR3 in DNA: TGCAGCGTTGTAGGGCTAGCGGGAGTTATTTTGCAGTTCTTC.

This clonotype was found many times. This chain connects TRBV29-1 to TRBJ2-3; D unresolved. Germline CDR1 SQVTM, CDR2 ANQGSEA. Trimming left V 1 base short and J 0 bases short, with 8 bases between. There are 14 residues in the CDR3. CDR3 sequence reads: CSVEGGTSTDTQYF. Written as DNA, the CDR3 is TGCAGCGTTGAAGGCGGTACAAGCACAGATACGCAGTATTTT.

The chain employs TRBV20-1 and TRBJ1-4, with 8 bases aligning to TRBD1. The CDR3 extends over 12 amino acids. Unmatched junction bases numbered 3, after V lost 4 bases and J lost 8 bases. Germline lookup yields CDR1 DFQATT and CDR2 SNEGSKA (reference sequence). Written as DNA, the CDR3 is TGCAGTGCTACTGGACAGGGCGAAAAACTGTTTTTT. It specifies CSATGQGEKLFF.

This clonotype has ten or more counts. This chain links TRBV24-1 with TRBJ2-2, with D maybe TRBD1 (6 bases). V shed 7 bases and J shed 2 bases, with 13 bases lying between them. Germline V gene data show CDR1 as KGHDR and CDR2 as SFDVKD. The CDR3 runs to 15 residues. CDR3 protein: CATSRKTGNTGELFF. Here the CDR3 DNA reads TGTGCCACCAGCCGAAAGACAGGTAACACCGGGGAGCTGTTTTTT.

The chain joins TRBV19 to TRBJ2-1, with TRBD2 identical over 10 bases. The CDR3 is 13 amino acids. Losses at the gene ends were 9 bases for V and 4 bases for J; bases not matched to a gene: 3. Germline CDR1 LNHDA, CDR2 SQIVND (reference sequence). In nucleotides, the CDR3 is TGTGCCAGGAAACTAGCGGGGTACAATGAGCAGTTCTTC. It yields the protein CARKLAGYNEQFF.

This clonotype came up a few times. The rearrangement links TRBV6-1 to TRBJ2-1; no firm D call. The CDR3 consists of 12 residues. The germline V and J ends were trimmed by 6 bases and 8 bases, with 11 bases remaining between them. CDR1 is MNHNS and CDR2 is SASEGT in the germline V gene. The CDR3 sequence: CASRNPNDEQFF. The CDR3, as DNA: TGTGCCAGCAGGAACCCGAACGATGAGCAGTTCTTC.

The chain links TRBV5-4 to TRBJ2-5; TRBD2 matches 10 bases. J gave up 2 bases and V 3 bases, and 4 bases lay outside the gene matches. Germline V gene data show CDR1 as SGHNT and CDR2 as YYREEE (reference sequence). The CDR3 consists of 15 residues. Here the CDR3 reads CASSSTLAGQETQYF. The CDR3 DNA reads TGTGCCAGCAGCTCGACACTAGCGGGACAAGAGACCCAGTACTTC.

This clonotype was counted at least ten times. This chain links TRBV30 with TRBJ2-7, with D perhaps TRBD1 (5 bases). The CDR3 spans 16 residues. Trimming removed 2 bases from V and 0 bases from J, with 17 bases in between. The germline gives CDR1 GTSNPN, CDR2 SVGIG (reference sequence). The CDR3 coding sequence is TGTGCCTGGAGTTCCCCGGACACGAGGAGCTCCTACGAGCAGTACTTC. It yields the protein CAWSSPDTRSSYEQYF.

This clonotype was seen at least ten times. V and J are TRBV5-1 and TRBJ1-6; D is unresolved. V shed 4 bases and J shed 7 bases, with 15 bases lying between them. Germline assignment: CDR1 SGHRS and CDR2 YFSETQ. CDR3 length: 15 residues. The CDR3 here is CASSQQLGWNSPLHF. The CDR3 nucleotides are TGCGCCAGCAGCCAACAGTTGGGGTGGAATTCACCCCTCCACTTT.

The chain links TRBV6-6 to TRBJ2-7; 10 nucleotides match TRBD1. Germline V CDR1 and CDR2: MNHNY, SVGAGI (reference sequence). The ends lost 5 bases at V and 4 bases at J; junction bases unmatched: 8. The CDR3 totals 15 residues. The DNA of the CDR3 is TGTGCCAGCAGTCCCCCGACAGGGGGCGGGTACGAGCAGTACTTC. This encodes CASSPPTGGGYEQYF.

This chain uses TRBV7-9 with TRBJ1-2, with TRBD1 matching over 7 bases. V was clipped by 9 bases and J by 5 bases; unmatched bases: 12. From germline, CDR1 is SEHNR and CDR2 FQNEAQ (reference sequence). The CDR3 covers 14 residues. In DNA form, the CDR3 reads TGTGCCAGTAGACGACAGGGCGGGGTTTATGGCTACACCTTC. It translates to CASRRQGGVYGYTF.

This clonotype was seen many times. The rearrangement uses TRBV12-3 or TRBV12-4 and TRBJ2-1; D ambiguous. The CDR3 is 11 amino acids. The germline V and J ends were trimmed by 6 bases and 2 bases, with 2 bases remaining between them. DNA for the CDR3: TGTGCCAGCAGGACCTACAATGAGCAGTTCTTC. Translation: CASRTYNEQFF.

About this clonotype itself: This CDR3 is missing its conserved last phenylalanine or tryptophan, likely due to a read error. This sequence joins TRBV6-5 and TRBJ2-7, with 10 bases identical to TRBD2. There are 15 residues in the CDR3. Germline loops: CDR1 MNHEY, CDR2 SVGAGI. Trimming took 5 bases from V and 0 from J; bases not matched to a gene: 4. In DNA form, the CDR3 reads TGTGCCAGCAGTGGTGGACTAGCGGCCTCCTACGAGCAGTACCTC. It yields the protein CASSGGLAASYEQYL.

About this clonotype: This may be a read error, as it is one base from a much larger clone. The chain links TRBV20-1 to TRBJ1-2; D ambiguous. Germline CDR1 DFQATT, CDR2 SNEGSKA (reference sequence). This CDR3 region has 13 residues. This CDR3 is CSVTPTEVYAYTF. CDR3 DNA: TGCAGTGTTACCCCAACGGAGGTCTATGCCTACACCTTC.

This clonotype has ten or more counts. The chain combines TRBV5-4 with TRBJ2-4; the D gene is possibly TRBD2 (6 bases). The germline V and J ends were trimmed by 2 bases and 7 bases, with 10 bases remaining between them. The CDR3 is made up of 13 amino acids. Germline V gives CDR1 SGHNT, CDR2 YYREEE (reference sequence). The CDR3 nucleotides are TGTGCCAGCAGCTTTACTAGCAAGAACATTCAGTACTTC. This codes for CASSFTSKNIQYF. Combining the CDR3 with reference TRBV5-4 and TRBJ2-4 gives the whole variable domain ETGVTQSPTHLIKTRGQQVTLRCSSQSGHNTVSWYQQALGQGPQFIFQYYREEENGRGNFPPRFSGLQFPNYSSELNVNALELDDSALYLCASSFTSKNIQYFGAGTRLSVL.

This clonotype came up many times. The junction shows a germline mismatch at one end, possibly a read error. This rearrangement joins TRBV2 to TRBJ1-4; 12 bases align to TRBD1. Germline loops: CDR1 SNHLY, CDR2 FYNNEI. The CDR3 extends over 15 amino acids. The CDR3 DNA reads TGTGCCAGCAAGGGACAGGGGGCAACTAATGGAAAACTGTTTTTT. It codes for CASKGQGATNGKLFF.

In regard to this clonotype: This sequence may be a read error, since a much larger clone differs from it by one base. The chain has TRBV11-2 and TRBJ2-5; D tentatively reads TRBD1 or TRBD2 (5 bases each). The CDR3 is 16 amino acids. Trimming shortened V by 3 bases and J by 6 bases, and 20 bases separated the two germline ends. Looked up from germline, CDR1 is SGHAT and CDR2 is FQNNGV. The DNA of the CDR3 is TGTGCCAGCAGCTTGGGGTTCGGGACGGCCTTAAAGACCCAGTACTTC. Its protein product is CASSLGFGTALKTQYF.

This clonotype was seen ten or more times. The rearrangement uses TRBV5-5 and TRBJ1-2; D unclear. Trimming shortened V by 4 bases and J by 4 bases, and 8 bases separated the two germline ends. Germline CDR1 is SGHKS and CDR2 is YYEKEE (reference sequence). CDR3 size: 12 residues. This CDR3 is CASSQDVYGYTF. The CDR3 coding sequence is TGTGCCAGCAGCCAGGACGTCTATGGCTACACCTTC.

The chain links TRBV6-1 to TRBJ1-2; no clear D gene. This CDR3 is 14 amino acids long. Germline loops: CDR1 MNHNS, CDR2 SASEGT. With 8 bases removed from V and 0 bases from J, the gap between germline ends came to 13 bases. The CDR3 loop is CASLPPGTNYGYTF. The DNA of the CDR3 is TGTGCCAGCCTGCCGCCAGGCACTAACTATGGCTACACCTTC.

This clonotype was observed at least ten times. The rearrangement joins TRBV5-5 to TRBJ1-6, with TRBD1 matching 12 bases. J gave up 1 base and V 3 bases, and 2 bases lay outside the gene matches. The length of the CDR3 is 17 residues. Per the germline V gene, CDR1 is SGHKS and CDR2 is YYEKEE (reference sequence). The CDR3 DNA reads as TGTGCCAGCAGCTCGGGACAGGGGGCATCCTATAATTCACCCCTCCACTTT. Protein product: CASSSGQGASYNSPLHF.

This clonotype was seen many times. The rearrangement uses TRBV20-1 and TRBJ1-2; D call uncertain. V was pared by 3 bases and J by 3 bases, with 8 bases between. Germline V gene lookup returns CDR1 DFQATT and CDR2 SNEGSKA (reference sequence). The CDR3 spans 12 residues. The CDR3 DNA reads as TGCAGTGCTAGGATACTGGACTATGGCTACACCTTC. Translating gives CSARILDYGYTF.

The chain couples TRBV11-2 to TRBJ2-2; D is unresolved. This CDR3 is 14 amino acids long. Per the germline V gene, CDR1 is SGHAT and CDR2 is FQNNGV. Trimming pared 2 bases from V and 1 base from J, leaving 5 bases between. CDR3 in amino acids: CASSLSQNTGELFF. CDR3 coding DNA: TGTGCCAGCAGCTTAAGCCAGAACACCGGGGAGCTGTTTTTT.

The chain employs TRBV13 and TRBJ2-1; D unresolved. V was pared by 5 bases and J by 14 bases, with 10 bases between. The CDR3 contains 10 residues. Per the germline V gene, CDR1 is PRHDT and CDR2 is FYEKMQ (reference sequence). The CDR3 nucleotides are TGTGCCAGCAGCCCACCCCCGGAGTTCTTC. Its translation is CASSPPPEFF.

This clonotype was counted many times. J is TRBJ2-1 and V is TRBV4-1; D possibly uses TRBD1 or TRBD2 (5 bases each). The CDR3 length is 12 residues. Germline V gene data show CDR1 as MGHRA and CDR2 as YSYEKL. V was pared by 6 bases and J by 8 bases, with 11 bases between. CDR3: CASSTQGDEQFF. The CDR3 DNA reads as TGCGCCAGCAGTACCCAGGGAGATGAGCAGTTCTTC.

This clonotype came up many times. The CDR3 nucleotides read TGCGCCAGCAGCACCGAACTAGCGCTCTACAATGAGCAGTTCTTC. It codes for CASSTELALYNEQFF. This sequence joins TRBV5-1 and TRBJ2-1; 7 bases fit TRBD2. The CDR3 spans 15 residues. Germline V gene sequence: CDR1 SGHRS, CDR2 YFSETQ. V gave up 4 bases and J gave up 3 bases; unmatched junction bases: 7.

This clonotype was seen only a few times. Since a much larger clone is just one base distant, this may be a read error. The rearrangement uses TRBV11-2 and TRBJ2-1; TRBD1 or TRBD2 may be the D gene (5 bases each). The CDR3 consists of 18 residues. Deletions cut 3 bases from V and 3 bases from J, with 21 bases between. Germline assignment: CDR1 SGHAT and CDR2 FQNNGV. The CDR3 loop reads CASSFERSAPGLYNEQFF. In DNA, the CDR3 is TGTGCCAGCAGCTTTGAACGCTCCGCTCCGGGGCTCTACAATGAGCAGTTCTTC.